The present TCR beta chain was sequenced within a study of T cell repertoires in cytomegalovirus infection (dated by TCRdb to about 2019). Background for the entire study: Peptide stimulations targeted recently identified HLA-C-restricted CMV epitopes, whose presentation resists viral immunomodulation, together with well-studied HLA-B-restricted epitopes. Donor HLA type was relevant to the analysis, as public TCR beta signatures indicated carriage of CMV infection together with the matching HLA type.

Sequenced using an Illumina HiSeq 1500. TCRdb handled the public reads itself, with Q25 trimming in fastp and clone calling in MiXCR, and kept productive beta chains. Rows with one shared CDR3 protein collapse into an entry with the most common genes and DNA. The sample contains some 900,000 distinct CDR3 sequences, 30% to 35% of them found a single time. Over 10% of the sample is in the top ten clones. The investigation overall reported the following: In both this cohort and an independent cohort of 300 to 450 donors, the cumulative frequency of public TCR beta family members distinguished carriers of CMV infection plus the relevant HLA type. The ex vivo response was dominated by HLA-C-restricted CMV-specific TCR beta clonotypes, which also provided the single most frequent clonotype in two of eight donors.

This clonotype was detected a few times. No cognate antigen has been identified for it. No much larger clone exists at a distance of one base, and base qualities are not known. Explained via the paper, the treatment or condition label denotes: in vitro stimulation with specific CMV peptide epitopes to enrich CMV-specific T cells. Sequenced material: cultured CD8+ T cells from PBMCs, taken from culture after CMV antigen stimulation. This sequence was found in a human donor in good health (CMV status not recorded). Some clones in this sample may be carry-over from other donors' samples.

The CDR3 is CASRQRPSTDTQYF. The DNA is TGTGCCAGCAGACAGCGGCCTAGCACAGATACGCAGTATTTT. This sequence uses TRBV7-6 and TRBJ2-3; 5 matching bases give a weak D call of TRBD2. There are 14 amino acids in the CDR3, from cysteine to phenylalanine inclusive. Only the CDR3 DNA stays, 42 bases, in frame from base 1. From the germline V gene, CDR1 is SGHVS and CDR2 is FNYEAQ. V and J lose 6 bases and 0 bases, and a span of 10 bases separates them.